This TCR beta chain was retrieved from a study of cytomegalovirus exposure and HLA in healthy donors. Study information: In terms of ancestry, the Caucasian-associated cluster contained 75% to 90% of the roughly 360 genotyped donors.

Germline-derived CDR1 and CDR2 are LNHDA and SQIVND (reference sequence). The CDR3 consists of 12 residues. Trimming stripped 5 bases from V and 7 bases from J, with 9 bases between. Primers: 60 Vbeta forward and 13 Jbeta reverse. Sequencing used immunoSEQ multiplex PCR; TCRdb keeps in-frame clones, though not all of them. Among fewer than 65,000 clones, almost 75% were seen once, and the ten largest hold about 5.7%. The source is a man in his forties or fifties in good health and CMV-seronegative. The sequenced sample consisted of PBMCs. The J gene is TRBJ1-3, the V gene TRBV19; weak D call: TRBD1 (6 bases). CDR3 loop: CASSYRANTIYF. As DNA, the CDR3 is TGTGCCAGTAGTTACAGGGCGAACACCATATATTTT. Full variable domain (remainder filled in from reference TRBV19 and TRBJ1-3): DGGITQSPKYLFRKEGQNVTLSCEQNLNHDAMYWYRQDPGQGLRLIYYSQIVNDFQKGDIAEGYSVSREKKESFPLTVTSAQKNPTAFYLCASSYRANTIYFGEGSWLTVV.